Each of the 13 T cell receptor beta chains below was sequenced from the same sample in a study of high-grade serous ovarian cancer treatment subgroups. Assay: immunoSEQ multiplex PCR; the TCRdb copy retains only in-frame clones and omits some. The profile covers several thousand clones, with roughly three quarters appearing a single time and 9.5% to 13% taken by the ten largest. Tumor samples were taken before definitive surgery or chemotherapy. Sequenced material: tumor tissue. The receptors were sampled from a human donor with high-grade serous ovarian cancer.

This chain joins TRBV4-2 and TRBJ1-5; D unclear. V shed 0 bases and J shed 3 bases, with 12 bases lying between them. Germline values: CDR1 LGHNA, CDR2 YNFKEQ. The CDR3 length is 16 residues. CDR3 residues: CASSQDFNGPNQPQHF. The CDR3 region has the DNA TGTGCCAGCAGCCAAGATTTTAACGGCCCCAATCAGCCCCAGCATTTT.

The rearrangement links TRBV5-1 to TRBJ2-3; the D is unclear. The V gene's germline CDR1 is SGHRS and CDR2 YFSETQ. This CDR3 is 12 amino acids long. Trimming pared 0 bases from V and 4 bases from J, leaving 3 bases between. The CDR3 here is CASSLVADTQYF. The CDR3 DNA is TGCGCCAGCAGCTTGGTGGCAGATACGCAGTATTTT.

The chain employs TRBV7-9 and TRBJ2-5; D is unresolved. The end of the DNA fits TRBJ2-7 better, so the J call may be wrong. The CDR3 length is 17 residues. In germline, CDR1 is SEHNR, CDR2 FQNEAQ (reference sequence). This chain's CDR3 is CASSLEGGVRSSYEQYF. In DNA, the CDR3 is TGTGCCAGCAGCTTAGAAGGTGGAGTCCGAAGCTCCTACGAGCAGTACTTC.

This clone turned up a few times. The chain carries TRBV29-1 and TRBJ2-1; the D gene is possibly TRBD2 (6 bases). V was shortened by 3 bases and J by 1 base, with 10 bases between the two germline ends. CDR3 length: 14 amino acids. Looked up from germline, CDR1 is SQVTM and CDR2 is ANQGSEA. CDR3 residues: CSVDLAASYNEQFF. CDR3 bases: TGCAGCGTTGACTTAGCGGCGTCCTACAATGAGCAGTTCTTC.

As for this clone: Other DNA sequences in the same sample also yield this CDR3. V usage is TRBV7-9 and J usage is TRBJ2-5; D remains ambiguous. The CDR3 length is 11 residues. V shed 3 bases and J shed 2 bases, with 1 base lying between them. Germline V CDR1 and CDR2: SEHNR, FQNEAQ (reference sequence). The CDR3 loop is CASSFQETQYF. In nucleotides, the CDR3 is TGTGCCAGCAGCTTTCAAGAGACCCAGTACTTC. Looking up the rest from reference TRBV7-9 and TRBJ2-5 gives the full variable domain: DTGVSQNPRHKITKRGQNVTFRCDPISEHNRLYWYRQTLGQGPEFLTYFQNEAQLEKSRLLSDRFSAERPKGSFSTLEIQRTEQGDSAMYLCASSFQETQYFGPGTRLLVL.

The genes are TRBV2 and TRBJ2-5; no clear D. Trimming shortened V by 8 bases and J by 5 bases, and 12 bases separated the two germline ends. Germline V gene sequence: CDR1 SNHLY, CDR2 FYNNEI. The CDR3 has 12 residues. The CDR3 sequence: CASGPSRETQYF. Here the CDR3 DNA reads TGTGCCAGCGGACCCTCGCGGGAGACCCAGTACTTC.

The V call is TRBV11-2, the J call TRBJ2-4; D ambiguous. Germline lookup yields CDR1 SGHAT and CDR2 FQNNGV. The CDR3 is 12 residues long. Deletions cut 5 bases from V and 8 bases from J, with 10 bases between. The CDR3 DNA follows: TGTGCCAGCAGCCCTGCAGGCGACATTCAGTACTTC. This encodes CASSPAGDIQYF.

This CDR3 reads CASTPPGQGAQPQHF. The CDR3 region has the DNA TGTGCCAGCACCCCGCCCGGGCAAGGCGCTCAGCCCCAGCATTTT. V is TRBV6-1 and J is TRBJ1-5; no reliable D call. The CDR3 consists of 15 residues. Germline CDR1 and CDR2: MNHNS and SASEGT. V was trimmed by 7 bases and J by 6 bases, leaving 19 bases between them.

The chain carries TRBV6-1 and TRBJ1-5; D call uncertain. The length of the CDR3 is 15 residues. Per germline, CDR1 MNHNS and CDR2 SASEGT. V was pared by 5 bases and J by 1 base, with 12 bases between. The CDR3 region has the DNA TGTGCCAGCAGTCCTCGGGGTGGGAGCAATCAGCCCCAGCATTTT. Protein: CASSPRGGSNQPQHF.

For this clone: Other DNA sequences in the sample encode the same CDR3. This sequence joins TRBV11-3 and TRBJ2-3; D remains unclear. The CDR3 contains 14 residues. Looked up from germline, CDR1 is SGHNT and CDR2 is YENEEA. V was trimmed by 1 base and J by 2 bases, leaving 7 bases between them. The CDR3 nucleotides are TGTGCCAGCAGCTTAGGACCCATCACAGATACGCAGTATTTT. Residues: CASSLGPITDTQYF.

The gene calls are TRBV18 and TRBJ2-2; 10 bases align to TRBD2. V lost 2 bases to trimming and J lost 3 bases; unmatched junction nucleotides: 9. From germline, CDR1 is KGHSH and CDR2 LQKENI. This CDR3 contains 18 residues. Here the CDR3 reads CASSPMASGSVDTGELFF. CDR3 nucleotides: TGTGCCAGCTCACCAATGGCTAGCGGGAGTGTGGACACCGGGGAGCTGTTTTTT.

The V call is TRBV4-1, the J call TRBJ1-1; D unresolved. Germline V CDR1 and CDR2: MGHRA, YSYEKL. V was trimmed by 0 bases and J by 0 bases, leaving 11 bases between them. The CDR3 consists of 16 residues. CDR3 residues: CASSQDRVGMNTEAFF. CDR3 DNA: TGCGCCAGCAGCCAAGATCGGGTGGGGATGAACACTGAAGCTTTCTTT.

The V and J genes are TRBV4-3 and TRBJ2-6; 9 bases agree with TRBD2. There are 17 residues in the CDR3. The V gene end was trimmed by 1 base and the J gene end by 1 base; junction bases not matched to a gene: 2. Germline values: CDR1 LGHNA, CDR2 YSLEER. CDR3 in DNA: TGCGCCAGCAGCCAAGTAGCGGGAGCATCTGGGGCCAACGTCCTGACTTTC. Protein sequence: CASSQVAGASGANVLTF.